The 16 T cell receptor beta chains listed next were all sequenced from one sample in a study. TCRdb independently ran MiXCR on the RT-PCR reads; one entry per CDR3 protein. The table has about 680,000 distinct CDR3 sequences, 11% to 15% seen once. The sequenced material came from memory CD4+ T cells from blood. These receptors originate from a female donor in good health, serving as a healthy control.

This clonotype showed up just a few times. V usage is TRBV20-1 and J usage is TRBJ2-5, with TRBD2 identical over 11 bases. Germline trimming cut 0 bases from V and 5 bases from J; bases unmatched to any gene: 8. This CDR3 is 16 amino acids long. Germline CDR1 and CDR2: DFQATT and SNEGSKA (reference sequence). The CDR3: CSARDDSSGRVETQYF. The CDR3 DNA follows: TGCAGTGCTAGAGATGATAGTAGCGGGAGGGTCGAGACCCAGTACTTC.

This clonotype occurred many times. This chain connects TRBV12-3 or TRBV12-4 to TRBJ2-1; 14 bases fit TRBD2. There are 15 residues in the CDR3. The trim removed 3 bases at V and 6 bases at J, leaving 1 base unmatched. The CDR3: CASSLGTSGSNEQFF. The CDR3 nucleotides read TGTGCCAGCAGTTTGGGGACTAGCGGGAGCAATGAGCAGTTCTTC.

The rearrangement links TRBV5-1 to TRBJ1-2; D might be TRBD1 (5 bases). This CDR3 contains 14 residues. Germline V CDR1 and CDR2: SGHRS, YFSETQ. Trimming stripped 1 base from V and 2 bases from J, with 9 bases between. CDR3 DNA sequence: TGCGCCAGCAGCTTGTCCAGGGAGAACTATGGCTACACCTTC. This translates into CASSLSRENYGYTF. Supplemented by reference TRBV5-1 and TRBJ1-2, the full variable domain reads KAGVTQTPRYLIKTRGQQVTLSCSPISGHRSVSWYQQTPGQGLQFLFEYFSETQRNKGNFPGRFSGRQFSNSRSEMNVSTLELGDSALYLCASSLSRENYGYTFGSGTRLTVV.

The chain joins TRBV6-2 or TRBV6-3 to TRBJ2-7, with 11 bases matching TRBD2. CDR1 is MNHEY, CDR2 SVGEGT, per germline. The CDR3 loop spans 14 amino acids. The trim removed 8 bases at V and 6 bases at J, leaving 9 bases unmatched. As DNA, the CDR3 is TGTGCCAGCGGTAAACTAGCGGGAGTAGGCGAGCAGTACTTC. It specifies CASGKLAGVGEQYF.

The CDR3 nucleotides are TGCAGTGCTAGGCCTGCGGCTAACTATGGCTACACCTTC. It specifies CSARPAANYGYTF. The chain links TRBV20-1 to TRBJ1-2; D gene unclear. V lost 3 bases, J lost 0 bases, and 8 bases lay in between. The CDR3 spans 13 residues. Looked up from germline, CDR1 is DFQATT and CDR2 is SNEGSKA (reference sequence).

This clonotype was counted at least ten times. The V call is TRBV27, the J call TRBJ2-7; 9 bases map to TRBD1. The CDR3 extends over 12 amino acids. Unmatched junction bases numbered 6, after V lost 8 bases and J lost 7 bases. CDR1 and CDR2 from the germline V gene are MNHEY and SMNVEV (reference sequence). CDR3 residues: CASWTGEREQYF. For the CDR3, the DNA is TGTGCCAGCTGGACAGGGGAACGGGAGCAGTACTTC.

The chain recombines TRBV5-1 with TRBJ2-7; 8 nucleotides agree with TRBD1. The germline gives CDR1 SGHRS, CDR2 YFSETQ. Germline trimming cut 3 bases from V and 0 bases from J; bases unmatched to any gene: 11. CDR3 length: 17 amino acids. CDR3 DNA: TGCGCCAGCAGCTCACTTAACCGACAGGGGTCCTCCTACGAGCAGTACTTC. This sequence encodes CASSSLNRQGSSYEQYF.

There are many counts of this clonotype. This chain uses TRBV12-3 or TRBV12-4 with TRBJ1-2; 8 nucleotides match TRBD1. The CDR3 consists of 12 residues. After removal of 10 bases from V and 8 bases from J, the junction contained 9 bases not matched to a gene. This CDR3 reads CATQGQAKGYTF. The CDR3 coding sequence is TGTGCCACCCAGGGACAGGCTAAGGGCTACACCTTC.

This clonotype was detected a few times. The chain is built from TRBV6-6 and TRBJ2-7; 9 nucleotides align to TRBD2. The CDR3 has 15 residues. Losses at the gene ends were 5 bases for V and 0 bases for J; bases not matched to a gene: 5. Germline V CDR1 and CDR2: MNHNY, SVGAGI (reference sequence). The CDR3 sequence is CASSQREASSYEQYF. The DNA for the CDR3 is TGTGCCAGCAGTCAGCGGGAGGCAAGCTCCTACGAGCAGTACTTC.

The rearrangement joins TRBV7-9 to TRBJ2-3, with unresolved D. Trimming shortened V by 5 bases and J by 0 bases, and 9 bases separated the two germline ends. The CDR3 sequence is 14 residues long. Germline V gives CDR1 SEHNR, CDR2 FQNEAQ (reference sequence). The CDR3 loop reads CASSPGYSTDTQYF. CDR3 nucleotides: TGTGCCAGCAGCCCAGGTTATAGCACAGATACGCAGTATTTT.

This clonotype was seen more than once but under ten times. The J gene is TRBJ2-1, the V gene TRBV18; possibly TRBD2 for D (6 bases). CDR1 KGHSH and CDR2 LQKENI come from the germline V gene. The CDR3 loop spans 16 amino acids. Deletions cut 1 base from V and 2 bases from J, with 12 bases between. Written as DNA, the CDR3 is TGTGCCAGCTCACCACACACGGGAGCCCCCTACAATGAGCAGTTCTTC. This sequence encodes CASSPHTGAPYNEQFF.

The rearrangement uses TRBV9 and TRBJ2-1; D is undetermined. With 4 bases removed from V and 7 bases from J, the gap between germline ends came to 21 bases. The germline V gene encodes CDR1 SGDLS and CDR2 YYNGEE. The CDR3 has 16 amino acids. As DNA, the CDR3 is TGTGCCAGCAGCCCCCGGTCGCCTAACCCACAGAATGAGCAGTTCTTC. It is translated as CASSPRSPNPQNEQFF. The variable domain in full, completed from reference TRBV9 and TRBJ2-1, reads DSGVTQTPKHLITATGQRVTLRCSPRSGDLSVYWYQQSLDQGLQFLIQYYNGEERAKGNILERFSAQQFPDLHSELNLSSLELGDSALYFCASSPRSPNPQNEQFFGPGTRLTVL.

This clonotype was observed at least ten times. The chain combines TRBV20-1 with TRBJ2-7; D gene uncertain. Trimming cost V 3 bases and J 1 base, with 10 bases left between them. Germline-derived CDR1 and CDR2 are DFQATT and SNEGSKA (reference sequence). This CDR3 region has 13 residues. The CDR3 DNA sequence: TGCAGTGCTAGTCCCCCAAATTCCTACGAGCAGTACTTC. It yields the protein CSASPPNSYEQYF.

This clonotype was detected ten times or more. This chain links TRBV7-9 with TRBJ1-5; D uncertain. V was pared by 2 bases and J by 0 bases, with 2 bases between. This CDR3 region has 13 residues. Germline assignment: CDR1 SEHNR and CDR2 FQNEAQ (reference sequence). The CDR3 DNA follows: TGTGCCAGCAGCTTAAGTAGCAATCAGCCCCAGCATTTT. Translated: CASSLSSNQPQHF.

The chain is built from TRBV4-1 and TRBJ2-4, with unresolved D. Germline lookup yields CDR1 MGHRA and CDR2 YSYEKL. This CDR3 has 13 amino acids. Trimming removed 1 base at V and 4 bases at J, with 5 bases between. The CDR3 coding sequence is TGCGCCAGCAGCCAAGGGCGGAAAAACATTCAGTACTTC. It translates to CASSQGRKNIQYF.

Ten or more counts support this clonotype. The J gene is TRBJ1-1, the V gene TRBV12-3 or TRBV12-4; weak D call: TRBD1 (6 bases). This CDR3 spans 19 amino acids. Trimming stripped 5 bases from V and 3 bases from J, with 28 bases between. CDR3 sequence: CASSPTLGIQGTRDTEAFF. The CDR3, as DNA: TGTGCCAGCAGTCCCACATTGGGGATACAGGGAACTAGGGACACTGAAGCTTTCTTT.